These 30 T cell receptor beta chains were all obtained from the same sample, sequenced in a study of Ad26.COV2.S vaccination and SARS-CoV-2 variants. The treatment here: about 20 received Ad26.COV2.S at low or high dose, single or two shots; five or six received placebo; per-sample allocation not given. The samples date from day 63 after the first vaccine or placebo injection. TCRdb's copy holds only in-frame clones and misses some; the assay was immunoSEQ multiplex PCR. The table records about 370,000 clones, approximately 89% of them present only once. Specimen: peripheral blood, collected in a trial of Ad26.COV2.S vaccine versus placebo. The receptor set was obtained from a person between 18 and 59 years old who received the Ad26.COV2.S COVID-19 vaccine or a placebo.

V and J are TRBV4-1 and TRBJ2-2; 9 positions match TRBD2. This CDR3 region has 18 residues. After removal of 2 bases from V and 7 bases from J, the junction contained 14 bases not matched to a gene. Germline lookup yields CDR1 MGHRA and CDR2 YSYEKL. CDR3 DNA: TGCGCCAGCAGCCAACGAGGGACTAGCTCCCGAATCGGCGGGGAGCTGTTTTTT. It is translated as CASSQRGTSSRIGGELFF.

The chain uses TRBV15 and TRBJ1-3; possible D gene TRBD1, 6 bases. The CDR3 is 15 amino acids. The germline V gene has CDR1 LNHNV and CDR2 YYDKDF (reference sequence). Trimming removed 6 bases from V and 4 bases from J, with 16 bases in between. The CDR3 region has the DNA TGTGCCACCAGGGGTTGGGGGGCGGCCGGAAACACCATATATTTT. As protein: CATRGWGAAGNTIYF.

CDR3 residues: CASSRSGGTEAFF. In DNA form, the CDR3 reads TGTGCCAGCAGCCGAAGCGGGGGTACTGAAGCTTTCTTT. The J gene is TRBJ1-1, the V gene TRBV3-1 (or the pseudogene TRBV3-2), with a possible D match to TRBD1 (5 bases). Germline CDR1 LGHDT, CDR2 YNNKEL (reference sequence). The CDR3 has 13 residues. The V gene lost 4 bases and the J gene lost 5 bases, with 11 bases spanning the gap.

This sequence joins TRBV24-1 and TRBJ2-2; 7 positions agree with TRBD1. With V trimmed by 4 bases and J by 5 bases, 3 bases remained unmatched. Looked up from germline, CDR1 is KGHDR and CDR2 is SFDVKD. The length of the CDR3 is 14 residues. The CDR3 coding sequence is TGTGCCACCAGTGACCCGGACAGGACCGGGGAGCTGTTTTTT. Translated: CATSDPDRTGELFF.

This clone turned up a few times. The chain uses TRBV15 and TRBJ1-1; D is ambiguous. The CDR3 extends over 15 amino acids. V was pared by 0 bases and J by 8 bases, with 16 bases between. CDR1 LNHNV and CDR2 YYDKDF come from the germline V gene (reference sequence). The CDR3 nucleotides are TGTGCCACCAGCAGAGATGGGATGGCCGCCAGGGAAGCTTTCTTT. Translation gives CATSRDGMAAREAFF. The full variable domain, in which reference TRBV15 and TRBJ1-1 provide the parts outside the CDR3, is DAMVIQNPRYQVTQFGKPVTLSCSQTLNHNVMYWYQQKSSQAPKLLFHYYDKDFNNEADTPDNFQSRRPNTSFCFLDIRSPGLGDTAMYLCATSRDGMAAREAFFGQGTRLTVV.

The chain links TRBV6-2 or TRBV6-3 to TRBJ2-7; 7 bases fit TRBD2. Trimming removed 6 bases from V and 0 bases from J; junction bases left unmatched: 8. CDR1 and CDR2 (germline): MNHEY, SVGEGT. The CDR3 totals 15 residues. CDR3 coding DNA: TGTGCCAGCAGCCCCACCGGCGGGAGCTCCTACGAGCAGTACTTC. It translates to CASSPTGGSSYEQYF.

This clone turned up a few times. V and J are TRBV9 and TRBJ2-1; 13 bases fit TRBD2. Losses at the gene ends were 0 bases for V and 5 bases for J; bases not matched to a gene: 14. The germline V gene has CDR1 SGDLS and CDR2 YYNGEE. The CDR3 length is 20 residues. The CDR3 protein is CASSVGTGLAGATRDNEQFF. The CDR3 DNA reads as TGTGCCAGCAGCGTAGGTACAGGACTAGCGGGAGCCACCAGGGACAATGAGCAGTTCTTC.

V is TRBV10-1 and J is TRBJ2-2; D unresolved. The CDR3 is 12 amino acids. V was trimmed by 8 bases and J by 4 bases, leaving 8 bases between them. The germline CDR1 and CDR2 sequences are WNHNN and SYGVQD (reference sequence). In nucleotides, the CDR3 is TGCGCCAGCGCGTCCTCCACCGGGGAGCTGTTTTTT. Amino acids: CASASSTGELFF.

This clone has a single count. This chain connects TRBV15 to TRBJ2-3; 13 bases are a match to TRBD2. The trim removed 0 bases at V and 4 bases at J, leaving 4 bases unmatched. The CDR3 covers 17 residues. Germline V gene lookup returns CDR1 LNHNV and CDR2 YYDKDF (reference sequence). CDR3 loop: CATSREKTSGRSDTQYF. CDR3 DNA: TGTGCCACCAGCAGAGAGAAGACTAGCGGGAGGTCAGATACGCAGTATTTT.

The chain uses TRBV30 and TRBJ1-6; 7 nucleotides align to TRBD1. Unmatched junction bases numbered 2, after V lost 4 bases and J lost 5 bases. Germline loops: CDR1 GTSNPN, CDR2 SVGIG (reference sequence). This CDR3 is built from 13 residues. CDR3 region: CAWTGQHNSPLHF. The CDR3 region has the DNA TGTGCCTGGACGGGACAGCATAATTCACCCCTCCACTTT.

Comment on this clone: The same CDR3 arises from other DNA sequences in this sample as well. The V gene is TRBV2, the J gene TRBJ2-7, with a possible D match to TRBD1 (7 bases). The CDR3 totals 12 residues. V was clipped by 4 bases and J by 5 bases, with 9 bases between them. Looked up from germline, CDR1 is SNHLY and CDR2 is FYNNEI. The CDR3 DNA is TGTGCCAGCAGTGGCAGGGGGGACGAGCAGTACTTC. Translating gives CASSGRGDEQYF.

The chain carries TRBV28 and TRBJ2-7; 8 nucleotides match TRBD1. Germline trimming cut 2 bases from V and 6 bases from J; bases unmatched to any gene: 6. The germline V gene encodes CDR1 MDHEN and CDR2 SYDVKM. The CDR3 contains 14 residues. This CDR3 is CASSLRQGASEQYF. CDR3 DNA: TGTGCCAGCAGTTTAAGGCAGGGGGCGTCCGAGCAGTACTTC.

CDR3 loop: CASSTTGGRVNTEAFF. CDR3 sequence (DNA): TGTGCCAGTAGTACAACAGGGGGCCGCGTGAACACTGAAGCTTTCTTT. The genes are TRBV19 and TRBJ1-1, with 9 bases identical to TRBD1. Germline V gene sequence: CDR1 LNHDA, CDR2 SQIVND (reference sequence). After removal of 4 bases from V and 0 bases from J, the junction contained 6 bases not matched to a gene. This CDR3 contains 16 residues.

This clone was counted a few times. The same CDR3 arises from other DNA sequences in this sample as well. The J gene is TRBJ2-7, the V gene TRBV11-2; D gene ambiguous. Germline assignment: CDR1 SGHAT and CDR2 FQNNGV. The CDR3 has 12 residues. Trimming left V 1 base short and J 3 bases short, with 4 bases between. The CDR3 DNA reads TGTGCCAGCAGCTTAGCCGGCTACGAGCAGTACTTC. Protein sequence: CASSLAGYEQYF.

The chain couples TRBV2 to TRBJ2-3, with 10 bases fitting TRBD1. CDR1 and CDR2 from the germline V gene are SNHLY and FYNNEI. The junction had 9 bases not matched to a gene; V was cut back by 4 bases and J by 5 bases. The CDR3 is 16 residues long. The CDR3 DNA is TGTGCCAGCAGTGTCTCCGGGACAGGGGCCGGAGATACGCAGTATTTT. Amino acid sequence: CASSVSGTGAGDTQYF.

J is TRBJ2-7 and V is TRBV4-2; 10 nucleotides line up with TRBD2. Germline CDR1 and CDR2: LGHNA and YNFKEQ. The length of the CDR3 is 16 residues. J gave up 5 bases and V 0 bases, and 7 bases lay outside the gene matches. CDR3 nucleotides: TGTGCCAGCAGCCAAGAACGGCTAGCGGGAGCCGACGAGCAGTACTTC. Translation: CASSQERLAGADEQYF.

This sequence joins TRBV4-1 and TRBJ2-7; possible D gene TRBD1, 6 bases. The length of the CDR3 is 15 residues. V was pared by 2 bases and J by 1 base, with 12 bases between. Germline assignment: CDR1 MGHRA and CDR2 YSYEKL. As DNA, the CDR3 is TGCGCCAGCAGCCAACAGGACAGACAGTCCTACGAGCAGTACTTC. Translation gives CASSQQDRQSYEQYF.

CDR3 nucleotide sequence: TGTGCCAGCAGCCAAAATACCGACGAGCAGTACTTC. This translates into CASSQNTDEQYF. This chain connects TRBV3-1 (or the pseudogene TRBV3-2) to TRBJ2-7; D gene unclear. From germline, CDR1 is LGHDT and CDR2 YNNKEL (reference sequence). CDR3 length equals 12 residues. V was trimmed by 2 bases and J by 5 bases, leaving 7 bases between them.

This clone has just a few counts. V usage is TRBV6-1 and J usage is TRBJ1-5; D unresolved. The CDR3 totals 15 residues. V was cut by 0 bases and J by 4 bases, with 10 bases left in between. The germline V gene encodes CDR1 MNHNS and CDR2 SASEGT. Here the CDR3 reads CASSEARGMNQPQHF. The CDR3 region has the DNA TGTGCCAGCAGTGAAGCGCGGGGTATGAATCAGCCCCAGCATTTT.

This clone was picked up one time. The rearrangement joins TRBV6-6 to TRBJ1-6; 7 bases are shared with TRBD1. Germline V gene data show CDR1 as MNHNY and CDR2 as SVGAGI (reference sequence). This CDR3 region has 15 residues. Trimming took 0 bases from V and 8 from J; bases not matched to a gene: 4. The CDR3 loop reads CASSYSTGEYSPLHF. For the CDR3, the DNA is TGTGCCAGCAGTTACTCTACAGGGGAGTATTCACCCCTCCACTTT.

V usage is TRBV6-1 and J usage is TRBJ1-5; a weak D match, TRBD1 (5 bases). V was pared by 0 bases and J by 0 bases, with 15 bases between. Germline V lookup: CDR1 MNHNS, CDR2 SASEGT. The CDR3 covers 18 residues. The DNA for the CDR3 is TGTGCCAGCAGTGAAGCTAGAGTGGGGCCTTATAGCAATCAGCCCCAGCATTTT. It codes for CASSEARVGPYSNQPQHF.

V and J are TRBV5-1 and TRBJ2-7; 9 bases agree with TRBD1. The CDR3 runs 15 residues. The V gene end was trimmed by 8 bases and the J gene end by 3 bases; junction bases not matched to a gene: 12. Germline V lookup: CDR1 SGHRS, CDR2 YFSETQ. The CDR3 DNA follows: TGCGCCAGTTCAACCGGCGGGACAGGGTACTACGAGCAGTACTTC. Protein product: CASSTGGTGYYEQYF.

CDR3 nucleotide sequence: TGTGCCAGCAGCCAAGTCCTGGGACTAGCGGGACACAATGAGCAGTTCTTC. It encodes CASSQVLGLAGHNEQFF. J is TRBJ2-1 and V is TRBV14; 13 bases line up with TRBD2. The trim removed 1 base at V and 5 bases at J, leaving 5 bases unmatched. This CDR3 region has 17 residues. Germline V gene lookup returns CDR1 SGHDN and CDR2 FVKESK.

The CDR3: CASSLDPVTGELFF. Here the CDR3 DNA reads TGTGCCAGCAGCTTAGATCCGGTCACCGGGGAGCTGTTTTTT. This chain connects TRBV11-3 to TRBJ2-2; D is undetermined. Germline CDR1 and CDR2: SGHNT and YENEEA. V was shortened by 0 bases and J by 4 bases, with 6 bases between the two germline ends. The CDR3 has 14 residues.

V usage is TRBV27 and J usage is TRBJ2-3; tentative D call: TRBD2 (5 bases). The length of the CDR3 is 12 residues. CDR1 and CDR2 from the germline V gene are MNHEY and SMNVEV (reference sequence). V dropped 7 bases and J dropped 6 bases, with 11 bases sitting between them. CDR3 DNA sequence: TGTGCCAGCACCACCTCGGGGGATACGCAGTATTTT. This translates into CASTTSGDTQYF.

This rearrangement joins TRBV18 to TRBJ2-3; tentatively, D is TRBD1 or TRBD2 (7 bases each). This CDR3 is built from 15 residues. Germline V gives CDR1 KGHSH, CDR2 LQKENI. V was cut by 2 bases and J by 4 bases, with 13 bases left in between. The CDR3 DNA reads TGTGCCAGCTCACCAAGCGGGACAGCCCCAGATACGCAGTATTTT. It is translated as CASSPSGTAPDTQYF.

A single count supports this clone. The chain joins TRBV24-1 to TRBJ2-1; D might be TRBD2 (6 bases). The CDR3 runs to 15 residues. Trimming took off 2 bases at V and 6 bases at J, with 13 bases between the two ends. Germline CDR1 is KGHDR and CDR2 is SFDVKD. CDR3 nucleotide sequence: TGTGCCACCAGTGATTCTCGACTAGTACGCAATGAGCAGTTCTTC. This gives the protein CATSDSRLVRNEQFF.

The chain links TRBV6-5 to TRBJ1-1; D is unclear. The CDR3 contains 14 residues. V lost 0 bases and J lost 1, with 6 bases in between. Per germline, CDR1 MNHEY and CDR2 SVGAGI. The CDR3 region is CASSYSPGNTEAFF. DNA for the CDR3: TGTGCCAGCAGTTACTCCCCCGGGAACACTGAAGCTTTCTTT.

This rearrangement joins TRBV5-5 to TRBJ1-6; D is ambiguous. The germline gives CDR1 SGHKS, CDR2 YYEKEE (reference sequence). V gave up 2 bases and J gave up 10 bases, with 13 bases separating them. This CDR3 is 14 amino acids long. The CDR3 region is CASSLTRLGSPLHF. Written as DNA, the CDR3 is TGTGCCAGCAGCTTAACCCGCTTAGGATCACCCCTCCACTTT.

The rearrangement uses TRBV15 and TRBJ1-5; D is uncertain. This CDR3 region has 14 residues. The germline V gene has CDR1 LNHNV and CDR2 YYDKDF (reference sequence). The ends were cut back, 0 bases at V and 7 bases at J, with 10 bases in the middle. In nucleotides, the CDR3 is TGTGCCACCAGCAGAGAGGGTGGGGTCCAGCCCCAGCATTTT. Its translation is CATSREGGVQPQHF. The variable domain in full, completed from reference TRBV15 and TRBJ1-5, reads DAMVIQNPRYQVTQFGKPVTLSCSQTLNHNVMYWYQQKSSQAPKLLFHYYDKDFNNEADTPDNFQSRRPNTSFCFLDIRSPGLGDTAMYLCATSREGGVQPQHFGDGTRLSIL.